This section outlines one T cell receptor beta chain sequence together with its context. The junction departs from the called germline gene at one end, perhaps through a read error. In germline, CDR1 is SEHNR, CDR2 FQNEAQ (reference sequence). This CDR3 comprises 16 residues. The method was immunoSEQ multiplex PCR; TCRdb's version includes in-frame clones alone and lacks a portion of them. The sample lists tens of thousands of clones; 80% to 95% were seen once. These data come from a study of T cell changes during pregnancy in multiple sclerosis. This receptor was taken from a female donor with multiple sclerosis, enrolled in a pregnancy study. This rearrangement joins TRBV7-9 to TRBJ1-4, with a weak D call TRBD1 (5 bases). The sequencing here drew on CD8+ T cells from peripheral blood mononuclear cells, taken after pregnancy. The CDR3 coding sequence is TGTGCCAGCAGCTCTAGCGAAATCCTGACGGGGCGATATGTAACTTTT. Its protein is CASSSSEILTGRYVTF.